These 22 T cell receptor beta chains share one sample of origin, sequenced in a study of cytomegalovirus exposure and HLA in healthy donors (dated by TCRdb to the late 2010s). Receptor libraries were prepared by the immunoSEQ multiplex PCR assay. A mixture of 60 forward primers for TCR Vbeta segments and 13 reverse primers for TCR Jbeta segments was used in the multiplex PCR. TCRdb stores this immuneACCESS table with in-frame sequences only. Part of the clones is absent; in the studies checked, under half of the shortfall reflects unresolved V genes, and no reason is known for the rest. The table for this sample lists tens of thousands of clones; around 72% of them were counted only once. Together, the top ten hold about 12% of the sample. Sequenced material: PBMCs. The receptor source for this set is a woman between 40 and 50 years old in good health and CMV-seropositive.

As DNA, the CDR3 is TGCGCCAGCAGTGAGTCGACTCCCAGGGGGCTGGGGGAGACCCAGTACTTC. Protein: CASSESTPRGLGETQYF. This chain uses TRBV10-2 with TRBJ2-5, with 8 bases matching TRBD1. V lost 0 bases, J lost 5 bases, and 11 bases stayed unmatched. The CDR3 runs 17 residues. CDR1 is WSHSY, CDR2 SAAADI, per germline.

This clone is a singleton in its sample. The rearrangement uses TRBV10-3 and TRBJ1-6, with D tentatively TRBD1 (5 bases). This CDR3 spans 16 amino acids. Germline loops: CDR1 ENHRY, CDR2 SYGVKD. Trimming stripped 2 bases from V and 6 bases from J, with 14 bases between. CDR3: CAISEEQVRTNSPLHF. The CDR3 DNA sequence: TGTGCCATCAGTGAGGAACAGGTTCGGACTAATTCACCCCTCCACTTT.

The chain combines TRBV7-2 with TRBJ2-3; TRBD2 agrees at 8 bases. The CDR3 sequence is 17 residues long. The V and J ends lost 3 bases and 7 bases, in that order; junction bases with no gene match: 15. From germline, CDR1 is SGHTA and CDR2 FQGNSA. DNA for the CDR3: TGTGCCAGCAGCTTCCAGGGCGGCGGGGGGAGTCCCTATACGCAGTATTTT. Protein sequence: CASSFQGGGGSPYTQYF. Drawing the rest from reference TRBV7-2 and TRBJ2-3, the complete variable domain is GAGVSQSPSNKVTEKGKDVELRCDPISGHTALYWYRQSLGQGLEFLIYFQGNSAPDKSGLPSDRFSAERTGGSVSTLTIQRTQQEDSAVYLCASSFQGGGGSPYTQYFGPGTRLTVL.

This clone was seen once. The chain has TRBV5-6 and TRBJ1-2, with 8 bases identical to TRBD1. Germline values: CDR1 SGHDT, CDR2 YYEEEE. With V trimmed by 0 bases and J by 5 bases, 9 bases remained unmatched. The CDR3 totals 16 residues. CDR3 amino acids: CASSLAEQGGLYGYTF. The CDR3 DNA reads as TGTGCCAGCAGCTTGGCCGAACAGGGGGGACTTTATGGCTACACCTTC.

The CDR3 sequence: CASSQEPGSINQPQHF. Here the CDR3 DNA reads TGTGCCAGCAGCCAAGAACCAGGCTCCATAAATCAGCCCCAGCATTTT. The chain combines TRBV14 with TRBJ1-5; D gene uncertain. In germline, CDR1 is SGHDN, CDR2 FVKESK. Trimming pared 0 bases from V and 4 bases from J, leaving 13 bases between. This CDR3 has 16 residues.

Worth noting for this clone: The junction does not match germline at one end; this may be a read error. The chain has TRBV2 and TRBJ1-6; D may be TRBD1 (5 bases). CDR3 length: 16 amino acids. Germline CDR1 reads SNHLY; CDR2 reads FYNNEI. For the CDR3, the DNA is TGTGCCAGCAGTGGGGGGACTAGGGAGGTCATCTCACCCCTCAACTTT. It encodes CASSGGTREVISPLNF.

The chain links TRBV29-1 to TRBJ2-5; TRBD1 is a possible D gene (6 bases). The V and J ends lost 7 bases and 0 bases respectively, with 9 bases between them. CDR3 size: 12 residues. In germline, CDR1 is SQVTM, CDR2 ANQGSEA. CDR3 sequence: CSADRNQETQYF. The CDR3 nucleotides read TGCAGCGCCGACAGGAACCAAGAGACCCAGTACTTC. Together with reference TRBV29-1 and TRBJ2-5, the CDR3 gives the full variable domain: SAVISQKPSRDICQRGTSLTIQCQVDSQVTMMFWYRQQPGQSLTLIATANQGSEATYESGFVIDKFPISRPNLTFSTLTVSNMSPEDSSIYLCSADRNQETQYFGPGTRLLVL.

This CDR3 is CSVDSRNTEAFF. For the CDR3, the DNA is TGCAGCGTTGACAGTCGGAACACTGAAGCTTTCTTT. The rearrangement uses TRBV29-1 and TRBJ1-1; D not resolved. Germline-derived CDR1 and CDR2 are SQVTM and ANQGSEA. Between the trimmed V and J ends, which lost 3 bases and 1 base, there was a span of 6 bases. This CDR3 region has 12 residues. The full variable domain, completed using reference TRBV29-1 and TRBJ1-1, is SAVISQKPSRDICQRGTSLTIQCQVDSQVTMMFWYRQQPGQSLTLIATANQGSEATYESGFVIDKFPISRPNLTFSTLTVSNMSPEDSSIYLCSVDSRNTEAFFGQGTRLTVV.

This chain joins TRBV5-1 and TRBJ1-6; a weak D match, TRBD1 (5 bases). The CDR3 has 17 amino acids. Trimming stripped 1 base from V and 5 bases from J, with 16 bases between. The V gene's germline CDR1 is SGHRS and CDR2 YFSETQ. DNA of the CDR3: TGCGCCAGCAGCTTGTACGGTCCGGACACAAATAATTCACCCCTCCACTTT. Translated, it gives CASSLYGPDTNNSPLHF.

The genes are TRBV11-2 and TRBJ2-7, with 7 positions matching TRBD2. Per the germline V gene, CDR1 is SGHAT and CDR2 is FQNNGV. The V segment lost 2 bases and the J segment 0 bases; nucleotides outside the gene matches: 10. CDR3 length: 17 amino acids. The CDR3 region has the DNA TGTGCCAGCAGCTTATCTCTCTGGGGGGGAATCTCCTACGAGCAGTACTTC. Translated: CASSLSLWGGISYEQYF.

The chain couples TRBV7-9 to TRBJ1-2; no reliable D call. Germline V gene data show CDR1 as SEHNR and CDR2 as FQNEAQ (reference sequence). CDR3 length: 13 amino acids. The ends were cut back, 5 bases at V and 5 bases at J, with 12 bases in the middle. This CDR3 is CASSRTGSYGYTF. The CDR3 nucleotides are TGTGCCAGCAGCAGAACGGGTTCGTATGGCTACACCTTC.

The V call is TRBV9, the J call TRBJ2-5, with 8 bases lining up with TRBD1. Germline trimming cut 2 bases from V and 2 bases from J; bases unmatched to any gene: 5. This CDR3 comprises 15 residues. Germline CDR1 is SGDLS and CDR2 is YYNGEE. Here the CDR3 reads CASSVSGTGQETQYF. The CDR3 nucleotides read TGTGCCAGCAGCGTCTCTGGGACAGGACAAGAGACCCAGTACTTC.

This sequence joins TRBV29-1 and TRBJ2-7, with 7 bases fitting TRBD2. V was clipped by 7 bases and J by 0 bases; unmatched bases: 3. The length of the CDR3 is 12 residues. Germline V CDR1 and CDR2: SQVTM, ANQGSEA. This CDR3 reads CSAGGSSYEQYF. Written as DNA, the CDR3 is TGCAGCGCGGGGGGTTCCTCCTACGAGCAGTACTTC.

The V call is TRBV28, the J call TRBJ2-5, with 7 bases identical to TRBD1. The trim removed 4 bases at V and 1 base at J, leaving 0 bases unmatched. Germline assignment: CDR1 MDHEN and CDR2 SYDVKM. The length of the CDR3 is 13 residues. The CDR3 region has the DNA TGTGCCAGCAGTTGGACAGGCCAAGAGACCCAGTACTTC. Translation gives CASSWTGQETQYF. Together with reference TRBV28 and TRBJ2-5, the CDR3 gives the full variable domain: DVKVTQSSRYLVKRTGEKVFLECVQDMDHENMFWYRQDPGLGLRLIYFSYDVKMKEKGDIPEGYSVSREKKERFSLILESASTNQTSMYLCASSWTGQETQYFGPGTRLLVL.

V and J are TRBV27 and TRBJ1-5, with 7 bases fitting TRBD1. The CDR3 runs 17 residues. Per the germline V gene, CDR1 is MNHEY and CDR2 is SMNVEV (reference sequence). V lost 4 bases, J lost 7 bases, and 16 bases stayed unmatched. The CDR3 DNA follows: TGTGCCAGCAGTTCTCGATCCTCGACAGGGTTCAACCAGCCCCAGCATTTT. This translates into CASSSRSSTGFNQPQHF.

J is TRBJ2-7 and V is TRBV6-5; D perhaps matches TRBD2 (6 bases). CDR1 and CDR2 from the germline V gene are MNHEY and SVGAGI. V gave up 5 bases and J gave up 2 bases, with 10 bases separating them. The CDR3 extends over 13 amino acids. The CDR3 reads CASSIGSTYEQYF. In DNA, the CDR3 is TGTGCCAGCAGTATCGGGAGCACCTACGAGCAGTACTTC.

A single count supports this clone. The CDR3, as DNA: TGTGCCAGCAGCCAAGTGTGGACAGGTCACGACACCGGGGAGCTGTTTTTT. It specifies CASSQVWTGHDTGELFF. This sequence joins TRBV14 and TRBJ2-2; 7 positions match TRBD1. The CDR3 consists of 17 residues. V lost 1 base and J lost 3; bases outside the gene matches: 8. Germline-derived CDR1 and CDR2 are SGHDN and FVKESK.

The CDR3 DNA reads as TGTGCCAGCAGCGTAGGGGGGGGACGCTCCTATGGCTACACCTTC. It codes for CASSVGGGRSYGYTF. The chain employs TRBV9 and TRBJ1-2, with D possibly TRBD1 on 5 matching bases. Deletions cut 0 bases from V and 4 bases from J, with 13 bases between. The CDR3 is 15 amino acids. Germline V CDR1 and CDR2: SGDLS, YYNGEE.

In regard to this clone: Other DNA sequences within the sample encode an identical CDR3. The CDR3 here is CASSYSTGGGETQYF. DNA for the CDR3: TGTGCCAGCAGTTACTCGACTGGGGGAGGAGAGACCCAGTACTTC. The V call is TRBV6-5, the J call TRBJ2-5; D possibly corresponds to TRBD2 (6 bases). This CDR3 is 15 amino acids long. The germline CDR1 and CDR2 sequences are MNHEY and SVGAGI. V lost 0 bases and J lost 4, with 12 bases in between.

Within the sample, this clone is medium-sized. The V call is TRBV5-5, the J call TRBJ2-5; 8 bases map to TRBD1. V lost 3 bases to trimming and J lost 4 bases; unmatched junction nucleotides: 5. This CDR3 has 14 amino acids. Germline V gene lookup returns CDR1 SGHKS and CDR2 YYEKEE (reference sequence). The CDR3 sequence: CASSSQGAGETQYF. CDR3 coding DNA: TGTGCCAGCAGCTCCCAGGGGGCGGGAGAGACCCAGTACTTC.

The CDR3 loop reads CASSLSPGRDSNQPQHF. CDR3 nucleotides: TGTGCCAGCAGCCTGAGTCCAGGGAGGGATAGCAATCAGCCCCAGCATTTT. The rearrangement links TRBV5-4 to TRBJ1-5; TRBD1 might be the D (5 bases). The ends were cut back, 4 bases at V and 0 bases at J, with 17 bases in the middle. This CDR3 is 17 amino acids long. Germline V lookup: CDR1 SGHNT, CDR2 YYREEE (reference sequence).

The CDR3 sequence is CASSQPGGRGDTQYF. CDR3 nucleotide sequence: TGCGCCAGCAGCCAACCTGGGGGCAGGGGAGATACGCAGTATTTT. The chain recombines TRBV4-1 with TRBJ2-3; possibly TRBD1 for D (6 bases). The CDR3 has 15 residues. V lost 2 bases to trimming and J lost 5 bases, with 14 bases between them. Germline assignment: CDR1 MGHRA and CDR2 YSYEKL.